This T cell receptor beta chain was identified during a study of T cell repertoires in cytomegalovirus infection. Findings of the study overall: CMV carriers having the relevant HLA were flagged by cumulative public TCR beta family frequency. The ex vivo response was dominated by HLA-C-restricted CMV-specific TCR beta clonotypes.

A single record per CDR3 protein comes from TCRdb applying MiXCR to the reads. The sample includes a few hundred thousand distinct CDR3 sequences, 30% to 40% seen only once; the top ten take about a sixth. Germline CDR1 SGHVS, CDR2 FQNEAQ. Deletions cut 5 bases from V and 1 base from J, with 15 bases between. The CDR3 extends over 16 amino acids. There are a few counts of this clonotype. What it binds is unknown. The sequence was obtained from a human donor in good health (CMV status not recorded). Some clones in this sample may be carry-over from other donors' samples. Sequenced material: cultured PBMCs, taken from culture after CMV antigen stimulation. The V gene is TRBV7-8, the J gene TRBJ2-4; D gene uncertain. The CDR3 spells CASSPSALGAKNIQYF. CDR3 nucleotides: TGTGCCAGCAGCCCCTCCGCGTTAGGGGCCAAAAACATTCAGTACTTC.